These 25 T cell receptor beta chains were all obtained from the same sample, sequenced in a study of shared clonotypes between healthy human individuals (dated by TCRdb to 2018 to 2020). For the CD8 naive samples, CD45RO-negative cells were positively selected for CCR7, yielding a CD45RA+CCR7+ population from which TemRA cells were excluded. Library generation was performed with the immunoSEQ multiplex PCR assay. The table comes from immuneACCESS by way of TCRdb, which keeps in-frame sequences with V and J called. Part of the clones is missing from these tables; in studies checked, under half for an unresolved V gene and the rest for unknown reasons. The sample contains approximately 720,000 clones, under 95% of them found a single time. The ten largest clonotypes hold 20% to 25% of the sample. Sequencing was done on a sample of naive CD8+ T cells sorted from blood. Interpreted using the paper, the cell subset or site label stands for: CD45RA+CCR7+. These receptors all come from a man aged 30 to 45 in good health.

J is TRBJ2-7 and V is TRBV10-3; D remains ambiguous. Trimming took off 4 bases at V and 3 bases at J, with 7 bases between the two ends. CDR1 ENHRY and CDR2 SYGVKD come from the germline V gene. The CDR3 spans 12 residues. The CDR3: CAISAEVYEQYF. The CDR3 region has the DNA TGTGCCATCAGTGCTGAGGTCTACGAGCAGTACTTC.

The chain uses TRBV27 and TRBJ1-2; weak D call: TRBD1 (5 bases). V was pared by 8 bases and J by 3 bases, with 7 bases between. Germline V lookup: CDR1 MNHEY, CDR2 SMNVEV (reference sequence). There are 11 residues in the CDR3. The CDR3 spells CASGGDYGYTF. CDR3 in DNA: TGTGCCAGCGGGGGGGACTATGGCTACACCTTC.

The V gene is TRBV6-5, the J gene TRBJ2-7; TRBD2 might be the D (5 bases). Germline lookup yields CDR1 MNHEY and CDR2 SVGAGI. The CDR3 is made up of 13 amino acids. Trimming took off 4 bases at V and 5 bases at J, with 12 bases between the two ends. This CDR3 reads CASSLGPGDEQYF. Here the CDR3 DNA reads TGTGCCAGCAGTTTAGGCCCCGGGGACGAGCAGTACTTC.

The chain is built from TRBV5-1 and TRBJ2-7; TRBD2 matches at 10 bases. CDR1 SGHRS and CDR2 YFSETQ come from the germline V gene. V shed 2 bases and J 3 bases; nucleotides not matched to a gene: 5. This CDR3 region has 15 residues. Here the CDR3 reads CASSFAASGSYEQYF. Here the CDR3 DNA reads TGCGCCAGCAGCTTCGCGGCTAGCGGGAGCTACGAGCAGTACTTC.

The chain employs TRBV7-8 and TRBJ2-3; D gene unclear. The germline V and J ends were trimmed by 5 bases and 14 bases, with 14 bases remaining between them. In germline, CDR1 is SGHVS, CDR2 FQNEAQ. The CDR3 is made up of 11 amino acids. The CDR3 coding sequence is TGTGCCAGCAGCCCCAACGAGGTTAGGTATTTT. Protein: CASSPNEVRYF.

The DNA for the CDR3 is TGTGCCAGCAGTTTCCCACCCCGGACAGTCATGAACACTGAAGCTTTCTTT. Its protein is CASSFPPRTVMNTEAFF. This chain joins TRBV28 and TRBJ1-1, with D maybe TRBD1 (6 bases). Deletions cut 3 bases from V and 0 bases from J, with 17 bases between. The CDR3 totals 17 residues. Germline CDR1 is MDHEN and CDR2 is SYDVKM.

This chain links TRBV4-1 with TRBJ2-1; 12 bases are a match to TRBD2. The J segment lost 12 bases and the V segment lost 0 bases, leaving 15 bases of the junction unmatched. Germline V gene data show CDR1 as MGHRA and CDR2 as YSYEKL. The CDR3 spans 18 residues. The CDR3 region has the DNA TGCGCCAGCAGCCAAGAGGAGGGAACTAGCGGGAGGTTCTCGTGGCAGTTCTTC. Encoded protein: CASSQEEGTSGRFSWQFF.

The chain has TRBV6-1 and TRBJ2-7; D ambiguous. The CDR3 is 13 amino acids. Germline CDR1 and CDR2: MNHNS and SASEGT. Trimming pared 0 bases from V and 4 bases from J, leaving 7 bases between. The CDR3: CASSEAVGYEQYF. In DNA form, the CDR3 reads TGTGCCAGCAGTGAAGCGGTGGGGTACGAGCAGTACTTC.

The chain couples TRBV5-8 to TRBJ2-7; D remains unclear. V was trimmed by 3 bases and J by 3 bases, leaving 10 bases between them. The germline gives CDR1 SGHTS, CDR2 YDEGEE. The CDR3 is 13 amino acids. CDR3: CASSSGSHYEQYF. CDR3 DNA: TGTGCCAGCAGCTCCGGGTCGCACTACGAGCAGTACTTC.

This rearrangement joins TRBV27 to TRBJ2-5; D tentatively reads TRBD1 or TRBD2 (5 bases each). The length of the CDR3 is 16 residues. Trimming removed 8 bases from V and 2 bases from J, with 21 bases in between. Germline V gene lookup returns CDR1 MNHEY and CDR2 SMNVEV (reference sequence). The CDR3 DNA reads TGTGCCAGCGGACGTTCAAGGGGACGGACACAAGAGACCCAGTACTTC. Residues: CASGRSRGRTQETQYF.

The rearrangement links TRBV4-3 to TRBJ2-1; D possibly corresponds to TRBD2 (6 bases). This CDR3 contains 15 residues. V shed 0 bases and J shed 9 bases, with 15 bases lying between them. Germline-derived CDR1 and CDR2 are LGHNA and YSLEER. This CDR3 reads CASSQDRDWEAEQFF. The CDR3 DNA sequence: TGCGCCAGCAGCCAAGACCGGGACTGGGAGGCTGAGCAGTTCTTC.

The chain employs TRBV10-3 and TRBJ2-1, with D possibly being TRBD1 or TRBD2 (6 bases each). Trimming left V 5 bases short and J 0 bases short, with 35 bases between. This CDR3 has 23 amino acids. From germline, CDR1 is ENHRY and CDR2 SYGVKD. CDR3 DNA sequence: TGTGCCATCAGTTCTTTGGGCGGGACATCCTCAACTACCAGACGAAGCTCCTACAATGAGCAGTTCTTC. It is translated as CAISSLGGTSSTTRRSSYNEQFF.

This clone appeared once. The V gene is TRBV27, the J gene TRBJ1-2; TRBD1 is a possible D gene (6 bases). The CDR3 contains 12 residues. CDR1 is MNHEY, CDR2 SMNVEV, per germline (reference sequence). Trimming cost V 8 bases and J 0 bases, with 7 bases left between them. The CDR3 spells CASGQTNYGYTF. CDR3 DNA: TGTGCCAGCGGACAGACTAACTATGGCTACACCTTC.

V gene TRBV28 combines with J gene TRBJ1-2, with TRBD1 matching over 7 bases. The junction had 9 bases not matched to a gene; V was cut back by 6 bases and J by 8 bases. This CDR3 comprises 13 residues. Per germline, CDR1 MDHEN and CDR2 SYDVKM. The CDR3: CASRVQGLGGYTF. The CDR3 DNA reads TGTGCCAGCAGAGTACAGGGGCTGGGCGGCTACACCTTC.

CDR3 loop: CASSLSLGQALNTEAFF. CDR3 nucleotides: TGTGCCAGCAGTTTATCTCTAGGGCAGGCACTGAACACTGAAGCTTTCTTT. This chain links TRBV28 with TRBJ1-1; D remains unclear. Germline-derived CDR1 and CDR2 are MDHEN and SYDVKM. Trimming took off 1 base at V and 0 bases at J, with 15 bases between the two ends. CDR3 length: 17 amino acids.

The chain links TRBV10-1 to TRBJ2-1; 10 nucleotides align to TRBD2. CDR1 is WNHNN and CDR2 is SYGVQD in the germline V gene (reference sequence). This CDR3 spans 16 amino acids. V lost 2 bases to trimming and J lost 3 bases; unmatched junction nucleotides: 4. The CDR3 region has the DNA TGCGCCAGCAGTGAGGTCACTAGCGGGATCTACAATGAGCAGTTCTTC. This codes for CASSEVTSGIYNEQFF.

The CDR3 DNA reads as TGTGCCAGCAGTTTGGGACAGGGGGCCGTCGAGCAGTACTTC. It encodes CASSLGQGAVEQYF. V usage is TRBV6-5 and J usage is TRBJ2-7; the match to TRBD1 covers 12 bases. The germline gives CDR1 MNHEY, CDR2 SVGAGI. This CDR3 has 14 amino acids. V lost 4 bases, J lost 6 bases, and 4 bases stayed unmatched.

The CDR3 nucleotides are TGTGCCAGCAGTTTACAAGGGTCCCTCGAGCAGTACTTC. Residues: CASSLQGSLEQYF. The rearrangement uses TRBV27 and TRBJ2-7; D unclear. The CDR3 is 13 residues long. Germline V lookup: CDR1 MNHEY, CDR2 SMNVEV (reference sequence). V was cut by 2 bases and J by 6 bases, with 11 bases left in between.

This chain joins TRBV5-1 and TRBJ2-7, with 7 bases matching TRBD1. The CDR3 sequence is 15 residues long. Germline V CDR1 and CDR2: SGHRS, YFSETQ. With 0 bases clipped from V and 5 bases from J, the junction kept 8 bases outside the gene matches. The CDR3 bases are TGCGCCAGCAGCTTGGCCATTGGGACAGACAACGAGCAGTACTTC. Translating it yields CASSLAIGTDNEQYF.

This sequence joins TRBV11-2 and TRBJ2-1, with 10 bases matching TRBD2. In germline, CDR1 is SGHAT, CDR2 FQNNGV. V trimming: 2 bases; J trimming: 8 bases; junction bases outside the gene matches: 12. The CDR3 consists of 17 residues. The DNA for the CDR3 is TGTGCCAGCAGCTTAAAATCTTTCCTAGCGGGAGCCCATGAGCAGTTCTTC. Translation: CASSLKSFLAGAHEQFF.

Comments on this clone: Other DNA sequences in this specimen translate into the identical CDR3. The V call is TRBV27, the J call TRBJ2-1; no firm D call. The CDR3 covers 13 residues. Trimming stripped 2 bases from V and 4 bases from J, with 6 bases between. Germline CDR1 reads MNHEY; CDR2 reads SMNVEV (reference sequence). CDR3 sequence: CASSLGQYNEQFF. In nucleotides, the CDR3 is TGTGCCAGCAGTTTAGGGCAATACAATGAGCAGTTCTTC.

This clone came up once. The chain uses TRBV6-1 and TRBJ1-1; 9 bases match TRBD1. This CDR3 is 14 amino acids long. The ends lost 6 bases at V and 1 base at J; junction bases unmatched: 3. Germline CDR1 is MNHNS and CDR2 is SASEGT. The CDR3 spells CASRGTGWNTEAFF. The CDR3 DNA reads TGTGCCAGCAGGGGGACAGGGTGGAACACTGAAGCTTTCTTT.

The chain has TRBV7-9 and TRBJ2-3; D possibly uses TRBD1 or TRBD2 (5 bases each). Trimming took 6 bases from V and 2 from J, leaving 24 bases between them. The CDR3 spans 18 residues. Germline V gene data show CDR1 as SEHNR and CDR2 as FQNEAQ (reference sequence). The CDR3 nucleotides are TGTGCCAGCAGGGGGACCTCTTTTCGTCCTATAACCACAGATACGCAGTATTTT. This sequence encodes CASRGTSFRPITTDTQYF.

The chain joins TRBV2 to TRBJ2-7; 10 nucleotides align to TRBD1. CDR1 is SNHLY, CDR2 FYNNEI, per germline. The CDR3 covers 15 residues. The V segment lost 4 bases and the J segment 3 bases; nucleotides outside the gene matches: 6. CDR3 DNA sequence: TGTGCCAGCAGTGCGGTGGGACAGGGGAGCTACGAGCAGTACTTC. It yields the protein CASSAVGQGSYEQYF.

This clone was seen more than once but under ten times. The genes are TRBV2 and TRBJ2-7, with 8 bases identical to TRBD2. The CDR3 length is 15 residues. Trimming removed 1 base from V and 5 bases from J; junction bases left unmatched: 7. The germline gives CDR1 SNHLY, CDR2 FYNNEI. The CDR3 DNA follows: TGTGCCAGCAGTGAAGGTGGTAGCGGGAACGACGAGCAGTACTTC. Its protein is CASSEGGSGNDEQYF. Full variable domain (rest looked up from reference TRBV2 and TRBJ2-7): EPEVTQTPSHQVTQMGQEVILRCVPISNHLYFYWYRQILGQKVEFLVSFYNNEISEKSEIFDDQFSVERPDGSNFTLKIRSTKLEDSAMYFCASSEGGSGNDEQYFGPGTRLTVT.